This is a list of T cell receptor beta chains from one sample in a study of blood T cell repertoires in COVID-19. Some clones are missing from TCRdb's copy, which holds only in-frame ones; the method was immunoSEQ multiplex PCR. The sample carries roughly 60,000 clones, approximately 85% recorded once. The sample was peripheral blood. Receptors originate from a human donor in a cohort sampled during active COVID-19. The CDR3 runs from the conserved cysteine through the conserved F or W. A D gene is named only where the DNA matches it firmly. Some rows mark clone size as missing; the rest say once, few, many or name a class of expanded clone.

size: NA; J: TRBJ2-1; V: TRBV6-1; D: NA; DNA: TGTGCCAGCAGTGAAGTATTAGCGACACCTGGATACAATGAGCAGTTCTTC; CDR3: CASSEVLATPGYNEQFF
size: NA; J: TRBJ1-5; V: TRBV28; D: NA; DNA: TGTGCCAGCAGGCCAGGAGGGGATAGCAATCAGCCCCAGCATTTT; CDR3: CASRPGGDSNQPQHF
size: once; J: TRBJ2-2; V: TRBV6-4; D: NA; DNA: TGTGCCAGCAGTAATACAGGGAGCACCGGGGAGCTGTTTTTT; CDR3: CASSNTGSTGELFF
size: NA; J: TRBJ2-3; V: TRBV3-1/TRBV3-2; D: TRBD2; DNA: TGTGCCAGCAGCCAAGGAAGCTTTAGCGGGATAGATACGCAGTATTTT; CDR3: CASSQGSFSGIDTQYF
size: NA; J: TRBJ1-1; V: TRBV28; D: NA; DNA: TGTGCCAGCAGTTTAGGGGGACTACGCATCACTGAAGCTTTCTTT; CDR3: CASSLGGLRITEAFF
size: NA; J: TRBJ1-1; V: TRBV6-6; D: NA; DNA: TGTGCCAGCAGTTACTCGAGAGGGGGCACTGAAGCTTTCTTT; CDR3: CASSYSRGGTEAFF
size: NA; J: TRBJ2-4; V: TRBV6-2/TRBV6-3; D: TRBD2; DNA: TGTGCCAGCAGTTACAGGACTAGCTTATCCTCCGTAGGCAAAAACATTCAGTACTTC; CDR3: CASSYRTSLSSVGKNIQYF
size: NA; J: TRBJ2-2; V: TRBV14; D: NA; DNA: TGTGCCAGCAGCCAAGGGAGGGGGCGCACCGGGGAGCTGTTTTTT; CDR3: CASSQGRGRTGELFF
size: NA; J: TRBJ2-1; V: TRBV28; D: TRBD2; DNA: TGTGCCAGCACGAACAGCGGGAGCACGAATGAGCAGTTCTTC; CDR3: CASTNSGSTNEQFF
size: NA; J: TRBJ2-6; V: TRBV19; D: NA; DNA: TGTGCCAGTAGTGAAACCAGGGATCATTTAGCTGGGGCCAACGTCCTGACTTTC; CDR3: CASSETRDHLAGANVLTF
size: NA; J: TRBJ2-7; V: TRBV30; D: TRBD2; DNA: TGTGCCTGGGGAGGGACTAGGGCTGAGCAGTACTTC; CDR3: CAWGGTRAEQYF
size: NA; J: TRBJ2-1; V: TRBV27; D: TRBD2; DNA: TGTGCCAGCAGGACTAGCGCCCGGGCGAGGGGGGATGAGCAGTTCTTC; CDR3: CASRTSARARGDEQFF
size: NA; J: TRBJ2-5; V: TRBV7-2; D: NA; DNA: TGTGCCAGCAGCAGAAGGAGGGAAGAGACCCAGTACTTC; CDR3: CASSRRREETQYF
size: NA; J: TRBJ2-6; V: TRBV5-1; D: NA; DNA: TGCGCCAGCAGCTTGGACAGGGCGGGTCCCTCTGGGGCCAACGTCCTGACTTTC; CDR3: CASSLDRAGPSGANVLTF
size: once; J: TRBJ2-5; V: TRBV28; D: NA; DNA: TGTGCCAGCAGTCAGGGAACCCAGTACTTC; CDR3: CASSQGTQYF